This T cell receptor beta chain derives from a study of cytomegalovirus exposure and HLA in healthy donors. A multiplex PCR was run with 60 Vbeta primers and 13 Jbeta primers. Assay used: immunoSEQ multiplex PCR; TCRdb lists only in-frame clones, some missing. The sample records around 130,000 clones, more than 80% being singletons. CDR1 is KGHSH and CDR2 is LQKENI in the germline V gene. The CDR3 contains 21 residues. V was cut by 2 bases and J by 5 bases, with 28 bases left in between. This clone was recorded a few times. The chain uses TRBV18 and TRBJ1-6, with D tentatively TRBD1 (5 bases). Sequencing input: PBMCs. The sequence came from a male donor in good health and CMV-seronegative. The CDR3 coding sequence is TGTGCCAGCTCACCATCCTTATTACGCCAACCGACAGTTATCAATAATTCACCCCTCCACTTT. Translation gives CASSPSLLRQPTVINNSPLHF.